This TCR beta chain was identified during a study of blood T cell repertoires in COVID-19. About the research overall: The study drew acute and convalescent COVID-19 samples from the United States, Italy and Spain. PBMCs, B-cell-depleted T cells, or T cells provided the cDNA or gDNA that made up the material.

In the authors' methods: It was from reference gene primer amplification that nucleated cell counts were estimated. Repertoires were generated with immunoSEQ multiplex PCR, while TCRdb's copy carries only in-frame clones and drops some. From that table come the V and J calls and clone size; the DNA was used to work out D and trimming. The table lists about 200,000 clones, 65% to 90% of them singletons. The CDR3 contains 11 residues. Deletions cut 6 bases from V and 12 bases from J, with 15 bases between. The germline CDR1 and CDR2 sequences are SQVTM and ANQGSEA. The chain carries TRBV29-1 and TRBJ2-1; D is perhaps TRBD2 (7 bases). Sequencing input: peripheral blood. This clonotype was obtained from a human donor in a cohort sampled during active COVID-19. The CDR3 DNA follows: TGCAGCGTCAAAAAAGGGGGGGTGCAGTTCTTC. Translated, it gives CSVKKGGVQFF.